What follows are 11 T cell receptor beta chains derived from one specimen sequenced in a study of shared clonotypes between healthy human individuals. Some clones are missing from TCRdb's copy, which holds only in-frame ones; the method was immunoSEQ multiplex PCR. In the table there are about 450,000 clones, around three quarters of which are singletons. The sequenced sample was PBMCs. The receptors come from a woman in her forties in good health. Some clones in this sample may be carry-over from other donors' samples.

On this clone: Other DNA sequences from this sample encode an identical CDR3 as well. The chain couples TRBV18 to TRBJ2-5; possibly TRBD2 for D (5 bases). Per germline, CDR1 KGHSH and CDR2 LQKENI. Trimming left V 2 bases short and J 1 base short, with 5 bases between. CDR3 length equals 13 residues. The CDR3 spells CASSPGLQETQYF. For the CDR3, the DNA is TGTGCCAGCTCACCAGGACTCCAAGAGACCCAGTACTTC.

The chain couples TRBV11-2 to TRBJ2-7; D unclear. This CDR3 is 14 amino acids long. Germline assignment: CDR1 SGHAT and CDR2 FQNNGV. The V end lost 4 bases, the J end lost 1 base, and 11 bases lay between the germline ends. The CDR3 spells CASSSEDGSYEQYF. In DNA, the CDR3 is TGTGCCAGCAGCTCAGAGGACGGATCCTACGAGCAGTACTTC.

This chain joins TRBV6-4 and TRBJ2-3; D is unresolved. This CDR3 has 16 residues. V was shortened by 0 bases and J by 2 bases, with 12 bases between the two germline ends. Germline V gene data show CDR1 as MRHNA and CDR2 as SNTAGT. The CDR3 coding sequence is TGTGCCAGCAGTGACTCTGTCAGTACTTCCACAGATACGCAGTATTTT. Translation: CASSDSVSTSTDTQYF.

This rearrangement joins TRBV7-3 to TRBJ2-1; D possibly corresponds to TRBD2 (6 bases). The germline CDR1 and CDR2 sequences are SGHTA and FQGTGA. There are 14 residues in the CDR3. V gave up 5 bases and J gave up 8 bases, with 16 bases separating them. CDR3 sequence reads: CASSPSAPSDEQFF. CDR3 in DNA: TGTGCCAGCAGCCCTAGCGCTCCTTCGGATGAGCAGTTCTTC. The full variable domain, in which reference TRBV7-3 and TRBJ2-1 provide the parts outside the CDR3, is GAGVSQTPSNKVTEKGKYVELRCDPISGHTALYWYRQSLGQGPEFLIYFQGTGAADDSGLPNDRFFAVRPEGSVSTLKIQRTERGDSAVYLCASSPSAPSDEQFFGPGTRLTVL.

J is TRBJ2-7 and V is TRBV5-4; D uncertain. CDR1 is SGHNT and CDR2 is YYREEE in the germline V gene (reference sequence). V dropped 0 bases and J dropped 1 base, with 5 bases sitting between them. The CDR3 extends over 13 amino acids. The CDR3 DNA reads TGTGCCAGCAGCTTGGCCGGGTCCTACGAGCAGTACTTC. It translates to CASSLAGSYEQYF.

The V gene is TRBV5-1, the J gene TRBJ1-2; TRBD1 matches at 8 bases. The germline CDR1 and CDR2 sequences are SGHRS and YFSETQ. J lost 2 bases, V lost 4 bases, and 4 bases had no gene match. The CDR3 has 14 amino acids. CDR3: CASSETGDNYGYTF. CDR3 in DNA: TGCGCCAGCAGCGAGACAGGGGACAACTATGGCTACACCTTC.

In the case of this clone: At one end, the junction sequence differs from germline, possibly due to a read error. Other DNA sequences in this specimen translate into the identical CDR3. CDR3 nucleotides: TGCAGCGTTAAGATTACTGAAGCCTTCTTT. It codes for CSVKITEAFF. V and J are TRBV29-1 and TRBJ1-1; D unclear. This CDR3 has 10 residues. Germline V gene lookup returns CDR1 SQVTM and CDR2 ANQGSEA.

The gene calls are TRBV7-2 and TRBJ2-2; tentatively, D is TRBD1 or TRBD2 (5 bases each). From germline, CDR1 is SGHTA and CDR2 FQGNSA. Trimming shortened V by 5 bases and J by 6 bases, and 13 bases separated the two germline ends. The CDR3 has 14 residues. The CDR3 DNA is TGTGCCAGCAGCCCTAGAGGGGTCCCCGGGGAGCTGTTTTTT. This translates into CASSPRGVPGELFF.

The chain couples TRBV30 to TRBJ1-3; 7 nucleotides match TRBD1. CDR1 GTSNPN and CDR2 SVGIG come from the germline V gene (reference sequence). V shed 3 bases and J 2 bases; nucleotides not matched to a gene: 4. The CDR3 loop spans 14 amino acids. CDR3 DNA: TGTGCCTGGAGCATAGGGGGCACTGGAAACACCATATATTTT. Translating gives CAWSIGGTGNTIYF.

The V gene is TRBV5-6, the J gene TRBJ2-7; D is uncertain. Trimming cost V 0 bases and J 2 bases, with 9 bases left between them. From germline, CDR1 is SGHDT and CDR2 YYEEEE. The CDR3 contains 14 residues. CDR3 nucleotides: TGTGCCAGCAGCTTGGTAACAGCCGCCTACGAGCAGTACTTC. Protein sequence: CASSLVTAAYEQYF.

The chain has TRBV19 and TRBJ2-7; D is perhaps TRBD1 or TRBD2 (5 bases each). Germline V CDR1 and CDR2: LNHDA, SQIVND (reference sequence). The CDR3 loop spans 15 amino acids. V was pared by 5 bases and J by 3 bases, with 17 bases between. The CDR3 DNA reads as TGTGCCAGTAGTCGAAATCCTTTGGGGGACTACGAGCAGTACTTC. The encoded protein is CASSRNPLGDYEQYF.